This TCR beta chain was retrieved from a study of CD8+ T cells in alopecia areata. Study results and limitations: Sharing of TCRs across patients appeared less clear than in mice, possibly for HLA-related reasons.

Trimming took 10 bases from V and 6 from J, leaving 19 bases between them. The CDR3 runs to 13 residues. Germline loops: CDR1 SNHLY, CDR2 FYNNEI. This clone has more than one count but fewer than ten. Its antigen is not known. RNA was isolated and reverse transcribed to cDNA, the sequencing template. Assay: immunoSEQ multiplex PCR; the TCRdb copy retains only in-frame clones and omits some. The sample has 65,000 to 100,000 clones; just over 50% are singletons. This sequence originates from a human donor with alopecia areata. The J gene is TRBJ2-7, the V gene TRBV2; the D gene is possibly TRBD1 (5 bases). The sequenced material came from NKG2D-high CD8+ T cells sorted from blood. CDR3 residues: CATTPRAVREQYF. CDR3 in DNA: TGTGCCACGACCCCCAGGGCAGTGCGCGAGCAGTACTTC.